This T cell receptor (beta chain) comes out of a study of beta chain features in type 1 diabetes. Study-wide points: Shorter TCRB CDR3s, moderately but significantly so, were found in Type 1 diabetes patients in all four CD4+ subsets. More deletions and fewer insertions at VDJ junctions were found in patients with type 1 diabetes.

Expressed TCRB transcripts were sequenced because the entire RNA isolate underwent reverse transcription. Generated by immunoSEQ multiplex PCR, the TCRdb table keeps only in-frame clones and is missing some. The data show under 55,000 clones, 42% seen once. By way of CD45RO/CCR7/CD25/CD127/CD95/CD27, the CD4+ regulatory, stem cell-like memory, central memory and naive cells were sorted. Each sorted fraction was over 95% pure. Germline CDR1 reads SNHLY; CDR2 reads FYNNEI. This CDR3 spans 14 amino acids. Losses at the gene ends were 6 bases for V and 8 bases for J; bases not matched to a gene: 7. Concerning this clone itself: The antigen remains undetermined.

The chain recombines TRBV2 with TRBJ2-3, with 11 nucleotides matching TRBD2. The receptor's source is a man under 40 with type 1 diabetes. Sequencing was performed on Tregs from blood. CDR3 bases: TGTGCCAGCAGGTTACTAGCGGGAGAAACTACGCAGTATTTT. Translated, it gives CASRLLAGETTQYF.